One sample yielded the 13 T cell receptor beta chains listed below, sequenced in a study of OX40 agonist ivuxolimab in advanced cancers. TCRdb's table, derived via immunoSEQ multiplex PCR, lists solely in-frame clones and lacks some. The sample yields 55,000 to 70,000 clones, around 80% seen once. The sample was CD4+ or CD8+ T cells sorted from blood, taken in a trial of the OX40 agonist ivuxolimab. These receptors were collected from an adult with an advanced solid tumor such as melanoma, head and neck, liver or kidney cancer.

V and J are TRBV7-2 and TRBJ2-2, with 10 nucleotides matching TRBD2. Trimming at V came to 4 bases and at J to 6 bases, leaving 2 bases not matched to a gene. Germline CDR1 and CDR2: SGHTA and FQGNSA. The CDR3 runs 14 residues. Here the CDR3 DNA reads TGTGCCAGCAGCTCTAGCGGGGGAGCCGGGGAGCTGTTTTTT. This gives the protein CASSSSGGAGELFF.

The rearrangement links TRBV5-6 to TRBJ2-5; D may correspond to TRBD1 or TRBD2 (5 bases each). CDR1 and CDR2 from the germline V gene are SGHDT and YYEEEE. V lost 2 bases and J 6 bases, leaving 14 bases between the germline ends. The CDR3 is made up of 14 amino acids. CDR3 protein: CASSLPGPPQTQYF. Written as DNA, the CDR3 is TGTGCCAGCAGCTTACCGGGACCGCCACAGACCCAGTACTTC.

About this clone itself: Other DNA sequences within the sample encode an identical CDR3. The chain has TRBV18 and TRBJ1-1; D is ambiguous. This CDR3 is built from 13 residues. The germline V gene encodes CDR1 KGHSH and CDR2 LQKENI. V lost 0 bases to trimming and J lost 2 bases, with 4 bases between them. The CDR3 sequence is CASSPPQNTEAFF. CDR3 nucleotide sequence: TGTGCCAGCTCACCACCGCAAAACACTGAAGCTTTCTTT.

V gene TRBV15 combines with J gene TRBJ1-2; 7 bases match TRBD1. The CDR3 is 16 residues long. CDR1 and CDR2 (germline): LNHNV, YYDKDF (reference sequence). The J segment lost 7 bases and the V segment lost 3 bases, leaving 14 bases of the junction unmatched. Written as DNA, the CDR3 is TGTGCCACCAGCAGCCCCCGGAGGGGGCCTTTGGGTGGCTACACCTTC. This encodes CATSSPRRGPLGGYTF.

The chain is built from TRBV9 and TRBJ1-1, with D possibly being TRBD1 (5 bases). The CDR3 extends over 14 amino acids. Trimming removed 3 bases from V and 2 bases from J, with 11 bases in between. Germline CDR1 is SGDLS and CDR2 is YYNGEE. DNA for the CDR3: TGTGCCAGCAGCGCGACCCAGGGAAACACTGAAGCTTTCTTT. Amino acid sequence: CASSATQGNTEAFF.

As to this clone: This sample also contains other DNA sequences that code for the same CDR3. The gene calls are TRBV14 and TRBJ1-5; D remains unclear. Germline assignment: CDR1 SGHDN and CDR2 FVKESK. This CDR3 has 13 residues. With 1 base removed from V and 4 bases from J, the gap between germline ends came to 5 bases. Here the CDR3 reads CASSQGLNQPQHF. CDR3 sequence (DNA): TGTGCCAGCAGCCAAGGGCTAAATCAGCCCCAGCATTTT.

This clone was seen a few times. This sequence joins TRBV5-1 and TRBJ1-4, with D possibly TRBD1 on 5 matching bases. V lost 1 base and J lost 8, with 18 bases in between. This CDR3 has 16 residues. CDR1 and CDR2 from the germline V gene are SGHRS and YFSETQ. The CDR3 bases are TGCGCCAGCAGCTTGATGGGGACTTTCACGGGGGAAAAACTGTTTTTT. It codes for CASSLMGTFTGEKLFF.

The chain carries TRBV9 and TRBJ1-2, with 7 bases matching TRBD1. The CDR3 sequence is 13 residues long. V gave up 0 bases and J gave up 8 bases; unmatched junction bases: 4. The V gene's germline CDR1 is SGDLS and CDR2 YYNGEE. CDR3 loop: CASSVDQGGGYTF. Here the CDR3 DNA reads TGTGCCAGCAGCGTAGACCAGGGGGGCGGCTACACCTTC.

V gene TRBV13 combines with J gene TRBJ1-4, with TRBD1 matching 8 bases. This CDR3 has 15 residues. Germline trimming cut 3 bases from V and 3 bases from J; bases unmatched to any gene: 3. Germline V CDR1 and CDR2: PRHDT, FYEKMQ (reference sequence). The CDR3 is CASSFKDRANEKLFF. The CDR3 nucleotides are TGTGCCAGCAGCTTCAAGGACAGGGCTAATGAAAAACTGTTTTTT.

This rearrangement joins TRBV27 to TRBJ1-5, with 7 bases that match TRBD1. Germline-derived CDR1 and CDR2 are MNHEY and SMNVEV (reference sequence). This CDR3 region has 13 residues. After removal of 6 bases from V and 7 bases from J, the junction contained 6 bases not matched to a gene. For the CDR3, the DNA is TGTGCCAGCAGCGGGACAGCTTTCCAGCCCCAGCATTTT. As protein: CASSGTAFQPQHF.

The J gene is TRBJ2-3, the V gene TRBV6-4; D is possibly TRBD1 (6 bases). V lost 5 bases to trimming and J lost 6 bases, with 18 bases between them. The CDR3 has 15 amino acids. CDR1 and CDR2 (germline): MRHNA, SNTAGT. CDR3 DNA sequence: TGTGCCAGCAGTTTCGACAGGTTAGGGCAGGATACGCAGTATTTT. The encoded protein is CASSFDRLGQDTQYF.

This chain connects TRBV7-2 to TRBJ1-2, with 9 nucleotides matching TRBD1. Germline V gene data show CDR1 as SGHTA and CDR2 as FQGNSA. V gave up 4 bases and J gave up 5 bases; unmatched junction bases: 20. This CDR3 is 19 amino acids long. The CDR3 bases are TGTGCCAGCAGCTCAACATTAGGAGTACAGGGGGCAGAAGGGTATGGCTACACCTTC. It yields the protein CASSSTLGVQGAEGYGYTF.

The chain has TRBV15 and TRBJ1-5, with D hard to call. This CDR3 region has 14 residues. Trimming removed 3 bases from V and 0 bases from J, with 6 bases in between. Germline CDR1 and CDR2: LNHNV and YYDKDF (reference sequence). As DNA, the CDR3 is TGTGCCACCAGCAGGCAGTATAGCAATCAGCCCCAGCATTTT. As protein: CATSRQYSNQPQHF. The variable domain in full, with the rest retrieved from reference TRBV15 and TRBJ1-5, is DAMVIQNPRYQVTQFGKPVTLSCSQTLNHNVMYWYQQKSSQAPKLLFHYYDKDFNNEADTPDNFQSRRPNTSFCFLDIRSPGLGDTAMYLCATSRQYSNQPQHFGDGTRLSIL.